The present TCR beta chain was sequenced within a study of blood T cells in healthy people across ages. Deletions cut 5 bases from V and 5 bases from J, with 19 bases between. This CDR3 comprises 15 residues. Per the germline V gene, CDR1 is SGHNT and CDR2 is YENEEA. Through a sample-barcoded 5' primer and a J-beta primer mix, a second PCR was run for roughly 6 to 12 cycles. Each CDR3 protein is one row after TCRdb ran MiXCR on the 5' RACE reads. The repertoire includes roughly 930,000 distinct CDR3 sequences, 45% to 50% of them detected once, and roughly 13% sits in the top ten. Each of the donors had roughly 9.7 milliliters of peripheral blood drawn into EDTA-treated Vacutainer tubes. This clonotype was seen ten or more times.

The TCR sequence derives from a man younger than 45 in good health. Source material: blood. The chain couples TRBV11-3 to TRBJ2-7; weak D call: TRBD1 (5 bases). In DNA, the CDR3 is TGTGCCAGCAGCCTTCGATTGACAGTTTCCCACGAGCAGTACTTC. Protein product: CASSLRLTVSHEQYF.